A single sample gave rise to the 19 T cell receptor beta chains below, sequenced in a study of OX40 agonist ivuxolimab in advanced cancers. Sequenced by immunoSEQ multiplex PCR; TCRdb stores in-frame clones only, minus some. The sample carries 90,000 or so clones, nearly 90% recorded once. The material was CD4+ or CD8+ T cells sorted from blood, obtained in a trial of the OX40 agonist ivuxolimab. Every receptor here comes from an adult with an advanced solid tumor such as melanoma, head and neck, liver or kidney cancer.

The V call is TRBV7-2, the J call TRBJ2-7; D perhaps matches TRBD2 (6 bases). The CDR3 is 14 amino acids. Germline V gives CDR1 SGHTA, CDR2 FQGNSA. V lost 4 bases, J lost 0 bases, and 10 bases lay in between. CDR3 coding DNA: TGTGCCAGCAGCTCCATAGCGGCCTCCTACGAGCAGTACTTC. Its translation: CASSSIAASYEQYF.

This clone was detected only once. The rearrangement links TRBV4-1 to TRBJ2-1, with TRBD2 matching 10 bases. This CDR3 is built from 15 residues. Per the germline V gene, CDR1 is MGHRA and CDR2 is YSYEKL. The V and J ends lost 0 bases and 13 bases, in that order; junction bases with no gene match: 9. The CDR3 DNA sequence: TGCGCCAGCAGCCAAGAGGCTAGCGGGGGCCTTCCACAGTTCTTC. Translation gives CASSQEASGGLPQFF.

The count of this clone is one. The rearrangement joins TRBV5-6 to TRBJ1-3; D ambiguous. This CDR3 spans 16 amino acids. V gave up 0 bases and J gave up 4 bases, with 14 bases separating them. Germline V gives CDR1 SGHDT, CDR2 YYEEEE. CDR3 residues: CASSLGPTTEGNTIYF. The CDR3 DNA sequence: TGTGCCAGCAGCTTGGGGCCGACCACAGAAGGAAACACCATATATTTT.

The rearrangement links TRBV14 to TRBJ1-1; D remains ambiguous. The length of the CDR3 is 14 residues. V was clipped by 0 bases and J by 7 bases, with 12 bases between them. Germline V gives CDR1 SGHDN, CDR2 FVKESK. The CDR3 DNA reads TGTGCCAGCAGCCAAGATGGCGTCCTTAGTGAAGCTTTCTTT. It is translated as CASSQDGVLSEAFF.

This clone has a single count. The chain carries TRBV7-9 and TRBJ2-3; D gene ambiguous. The CDR3 sequence is 13 residues long. The V gene's germline CDR1 is SEHNR and CDR2 FQNEAQ (reference sequence). V dropped 3 bases and J dropped 8 bases, with 12 bases sitting between them. The CDR3 loop reads CASSFGMFPTQYF. CDR3 bases: TGTGCCAGCAGCTTCGGAATGTTCCCTACGCAGTATTTT.

This chain connects TRBV19 to TRBJ1-5, with 10 bases fitting TRBD1. The germline gives CDR1 LNHDA, CDR2 SQIVND (reference sequence). J was trimmed by 6 bases and V by 8 bases; bases with no gene match: 16. The CDR3 runs to 17 residues. The DNA of the CDR3 is TGTGCCAGTTCCTATACCGGGACAGGGGCCACCGGTCAGCCCCAGCATTTT. This translates into CASSYTGTGATGQPQHF. The whole variable domain, filled in from reference TRBV19 and TRBJ1-5, reads DGGITQSPKYLFRKEGQNVTLSCEQNLNHDAMYWYRQDPGQGLRLIYYSQIVNDFQKGDIAEGYSVSREKKESFPLTVTSAQKNPTAFYLCASSYTGTGATGQPQHFGDGTRLSIL.

The rearrangement uses TRBV29-1 and TRBJ2-7; 8 nucleotides match TRBD1. This CDR3 is built from 12 residues. The J segment lost 7 bases and the V segment lost 6 bases, leaving 8 bases of the junction unmatched. Germline CDR1 is SQVTM and CDR2 is ANQGSEA. The CDR3 protein is CSVTGVTREQYF. The CDR3 region has the DNA TGCAGCGTGACAGGGGTTACGAGAGAGCAGTACTTC.

The chain couples TRBV7-8 to TRBJ1-1; the D gene is possibly TRBD1 (5 bases). Deletions cut 8 bases from V and 3 bases from J, with 13 bases between. This CDR3 has 13 residues. Germline CDR1 and CDR2: SGHVS and FQNEAQ. CDR3 nucleotide sequence: TGTGCCAGCCTCTGGGGGGTAGACACTGAAGCTTTCTTT. Protein product: CASLWGVDTEAFF.

The chain couples TRBV14 to TRBJ1-1; D uncertain. The ends were cut back, 1 base at V and 2 bases at J, with 11 bases in the middle. Per the germline V gene, CDR1 is SGHDN and CDR2 is FVKESK. The CDR3 runs to 15 residues. The CDR3 DNA sequence: TGTGCCAGCAGCCAAGTGCGAACCGAAAACACTGAAGCTTTCTTT. Protein product: CASSQVRTENTEAFF.

The rearrangement links TRBV7-2 to TRBJ1-1, with D perhaps matching TRBD1 (5 bases). V lost 4 bases to trimming and J lost 11 bases, with 17 bases between them. Germline CDR1 and CDR2: SGHTA and FQGNSA. This CDR3 contains 13 residues. The CDR3: CASSSPLRGTAFF. The DNA of the CDR3 is TGTGCCAGCAGCTCCCCGTTGAGAGGGACCGCTTTCTTT. Full variable domain (outside the CDR3, taken from reference TRBV7-2 and TRBJ1-1): GAGVSQSPSNKVTEKGKDVELRCDPISGHTALYWYRQSLGQGLEFLIYFQGNSAPDKSGLPSDRFSAERTGGSVSTLTIQRTQQEDSAVYLCASSSPLRGTAFFGQGTRLTVV.

The chain joins TRBV18 to TRBJ2-7; D possibly corresponds to TRBD1 (6 bases). The CDR3 is 16 amino acids. In germline, CDR1 is KGHSH, CDR2 LQKENI. V was clipped by 3 bases and J by 5 bases, with 20 bases between them. The CDR3 region is CASSPLDRLGSNEQYF. The DNA for the CDR3 is TGTGCCAGCTCACCCCTGGACAGATTGGGATCTAACGAGCAGTACTTC.

This clone was recorded only once. The chain is built from TRBV7-2 and TRBJ2-5; 8 bases are shared with TRBD1. This CDR3 is 16 amino acids long. Germline V gene sequence: CDR1 SGHTA, CDR2 FQGNSA. V gave up 1 base and J gave up 6 bases; unmatched junction bases: 10. The CDR3 here is CASSLGAGGALKTQYF. The CDR3 region has the DNA TGTGCCAGCAGCTTAGGGGCAGGGGGCGCCCTGAAGACCCAGTACTTC.

The CDR3 DNA reads as TGTGCCAGCAGCTTAGGGCCGGGACAGGGAAGTTCACCCCTCCACTTT. This translates into CASSLGPGQGSSPLHF. The rearrangement uses TRBV7-2 and TRBJ1-6; 9 bases agree with TRBD1. V shed 1 base and J 9 bases; nucleotides not matched to a gene: 7. The CDR3 runs to 16 residues. CDR1 SGHTA and CDR2 FQGNSA come from the germline V gene. Supplemented by reference TRBV7-2 and TRBJ1-6, the full variable domain reads GAGVSQSPSNKVTEKGKDVELRCDPISGHTALYWYRQSLGQGLEFLIYFQGNSAPDKSGLPSDRFSAERTGGSVSTLTIQRTQQEDSAVYLCASSLGPGQGSSPLHFGNGTRLTVT.

This clone was found a few times. The chain combines TRBV7-8 with TRBJ2-7, with 8 bases lining up with TRBD1. V was pared by 0 bases and J by 4 bases, with 2 bases of the junction left unmatched. The CDR3 is made up of 14 amino acids. Per the germline V gene, CDR1 is SGHVS and CDR2 is FQNEAQ. Written as DNA, the CDR3 is TGTGCCAGCAGCTTAGCGTGGACAGGGTACGAGCAGTACTTC. Its translation is CASSLAWTGYEQYF.

The chain combines TRBV4-1 with TRBJ2-1; no firm D call. The V gene's germline CDR1 is MGHRA and CDR2 YSYEKL. Deletions cut 4 bases from V and 9 bases from J, with 31 bases between. CDR3 length equals 19 residues. In DNA, the CDR3 is TGCGCCAGCAGCCCAGGAGATGGGCGAAAGGCTATTGGTGTCGGTGAGCAGTTCTTC. This sequence encodes CASSPGDGRKAIGVGEQFF.

The chain's CDR3 is CASSIQQGREKLFF. For the CDR3, the DNA is TGTGCCAGTAGTATCCAGCAGGGGCGGGAAAAACTGTTTTTT. The chain carries TRBV19 and TRBJ1-4; D perhaps matches TRBD1 (6 bases). From germline, CDR1 is LNHDA and CDR2 SQIVND (reference sequence). V lost 3 bases and J lost 8, with 13 bases in between. This CDR3 comprises 14 residues.

This sequence joins TRBV27 and TRBJ2-5; D might be TRBD1 (5 bases). Germline CDR1 and CDR2: MNHEY and SMNVEV (reference sequence). The germline V and J ends were trimmed by 0 bases and 1 base, with 9 bases remaining between them. This CDR3 is built from 15 residues. Here the CDR3 DNA reads TGTGCCAGCAGTTTATCTCGACAGATCCAAGAGACCCAGTACTTC. Translation gives CASSLSRQIQETQYF.

CDR3 in amino acids: CASKWTGVANQPQHF. The CDR3 bases are TGTGCCAGCAAATGGACAGGGGTTGCGAATCAGCCCCAGCATTTT. The chain recombines TRBV6-1 with TRBJ1-5, with TRBD1 identical over 9 bases. Germline CDR1 reads MNHNS; CDR2 reads SASEGT. Losses at the gene ends were 7 bases for V and 4 bases for J; bases not matched to a gene: 8. This CDR3 comprises 15 residues.

The J gene is TRBJ2-5, the V gene TRBV6-5; D remains unclear. The CDR3 contains 11 residues. Looked up from germline, CDR1 is MNHEY and CDR2 is SVGAGI. V was cut by 2 bases and J by 7 bases, with 5 bases left in between. This CDR3 reads CASSYGVTQYF. The CDR3 DNA reads TGTGCCAGCAGTTACGGTGTGACCCAGTACTTC.